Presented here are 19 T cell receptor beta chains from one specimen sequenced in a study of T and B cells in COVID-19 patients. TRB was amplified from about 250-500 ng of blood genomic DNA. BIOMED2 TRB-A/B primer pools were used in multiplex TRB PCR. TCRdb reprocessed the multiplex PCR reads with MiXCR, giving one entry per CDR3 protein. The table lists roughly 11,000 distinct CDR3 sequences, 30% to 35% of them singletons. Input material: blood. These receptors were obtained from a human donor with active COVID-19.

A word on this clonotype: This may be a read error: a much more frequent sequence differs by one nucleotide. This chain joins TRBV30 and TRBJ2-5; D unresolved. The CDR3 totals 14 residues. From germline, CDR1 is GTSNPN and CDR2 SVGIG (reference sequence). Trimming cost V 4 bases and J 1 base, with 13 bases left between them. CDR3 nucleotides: TGTGCCTGGACCCGCCAGCCACTCCAAGAGACCCAGTACTTC. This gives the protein CAWTRQPLQETQYF.

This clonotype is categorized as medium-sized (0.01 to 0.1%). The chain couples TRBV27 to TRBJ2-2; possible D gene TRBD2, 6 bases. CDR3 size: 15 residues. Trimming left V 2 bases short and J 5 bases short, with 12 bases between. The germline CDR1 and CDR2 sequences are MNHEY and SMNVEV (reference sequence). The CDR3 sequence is CASSLGGWATGELFF. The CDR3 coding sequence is TGTGCCAGCAGTTTAGGGGGGTGGGCGACCGGGGAGCTGTTTTTT.

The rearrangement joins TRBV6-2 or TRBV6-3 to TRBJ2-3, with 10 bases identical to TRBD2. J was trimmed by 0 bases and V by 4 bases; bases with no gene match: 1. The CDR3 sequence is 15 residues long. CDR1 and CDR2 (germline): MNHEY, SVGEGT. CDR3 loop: CASSSTSGSTDTQYF. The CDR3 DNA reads TGTGCCAGCAGTTCGACTAGCGGGAGCACAGATACGCAGTATTTT.

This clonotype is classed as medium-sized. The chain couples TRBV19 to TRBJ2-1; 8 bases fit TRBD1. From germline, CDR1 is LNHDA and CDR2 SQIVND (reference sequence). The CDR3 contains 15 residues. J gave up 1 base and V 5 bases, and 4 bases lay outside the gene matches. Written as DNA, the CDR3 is TGTGCCAGTAGTCAAGACAGGGGTTCCTACAATGAGCAGTTCTTC. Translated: CASSQDRGSYNEQFF.

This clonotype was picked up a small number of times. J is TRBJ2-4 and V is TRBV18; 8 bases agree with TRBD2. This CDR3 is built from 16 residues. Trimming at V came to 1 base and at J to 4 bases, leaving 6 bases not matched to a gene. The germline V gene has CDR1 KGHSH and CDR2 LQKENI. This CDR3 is CASSPLLAGKKNIQYF. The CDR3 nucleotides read TGTGCCAGCTCACCACTCTTAGCGGGGAAAAAAAACATTCAGTACTTC. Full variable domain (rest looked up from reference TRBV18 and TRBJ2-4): NAGVMQNPRHLVRRRGQEARLRCSPMKGHSHVYWYRQLPEEGLKFMVYLQKENIIDESGMPKERFSAEFPKEGPSILRIQQVVRGDSAAYFCASSPLLAGKKNIQYFGAGTRLSVL.

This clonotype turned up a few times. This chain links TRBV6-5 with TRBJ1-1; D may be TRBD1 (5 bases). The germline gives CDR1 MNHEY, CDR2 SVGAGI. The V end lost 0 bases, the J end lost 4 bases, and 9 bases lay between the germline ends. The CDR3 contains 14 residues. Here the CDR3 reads CASSYSGEGTEAFF. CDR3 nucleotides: TGTGCCAGCAGTTACTCAGGGGAGGGCACTGAAGCTTTCTTT.

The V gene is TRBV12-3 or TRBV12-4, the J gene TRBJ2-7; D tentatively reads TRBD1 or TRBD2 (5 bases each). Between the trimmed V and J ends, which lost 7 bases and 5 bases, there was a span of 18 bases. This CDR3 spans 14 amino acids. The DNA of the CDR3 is TGTGCCAGCACCACCGGGACCGCTAGCCACGAGCAGTACTTC. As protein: CASTTGTASHEQYF.

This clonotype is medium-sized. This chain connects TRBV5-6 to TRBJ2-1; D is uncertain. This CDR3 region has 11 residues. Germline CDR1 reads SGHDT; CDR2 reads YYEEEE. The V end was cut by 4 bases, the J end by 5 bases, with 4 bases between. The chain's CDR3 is CASSVHNEQFF. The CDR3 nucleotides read TGTGCCAGCAGCGTTCACAATGAGCAGTTCTTC.

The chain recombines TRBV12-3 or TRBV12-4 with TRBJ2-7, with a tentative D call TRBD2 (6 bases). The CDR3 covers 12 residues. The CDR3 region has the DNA TGTGCTAGTGAGGACTATGCGGGCGAGCAGTACTTC. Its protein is CASEDYAGEQYF.

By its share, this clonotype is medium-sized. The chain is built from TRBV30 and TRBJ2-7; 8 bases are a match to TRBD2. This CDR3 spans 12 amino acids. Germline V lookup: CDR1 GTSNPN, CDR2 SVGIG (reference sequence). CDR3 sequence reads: CAARGELDEQYF. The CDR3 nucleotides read TGTGCTGCGCGGGGGGAGCTCGACGAGCAGTACTTC. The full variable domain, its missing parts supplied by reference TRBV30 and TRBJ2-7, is SQTIHQWPATLVQPVGSPLSLECTVEGTSNPNLYWYRQAAGRGLQLLFYSVGIGQISSEVPQNLSASRPQDRQFILSSKKLLLSDSGFYLCAARGELDEQYFGPGTRLTVT.

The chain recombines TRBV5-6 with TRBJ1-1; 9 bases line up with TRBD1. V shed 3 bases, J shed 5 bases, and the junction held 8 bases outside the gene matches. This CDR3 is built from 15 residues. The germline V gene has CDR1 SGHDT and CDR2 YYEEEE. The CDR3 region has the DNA TGTGCCAGCAGCTCCGCACAGGGGGCAGAGACTGAAGCTTTCTTT. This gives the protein CASSSAQGAETEAFF.

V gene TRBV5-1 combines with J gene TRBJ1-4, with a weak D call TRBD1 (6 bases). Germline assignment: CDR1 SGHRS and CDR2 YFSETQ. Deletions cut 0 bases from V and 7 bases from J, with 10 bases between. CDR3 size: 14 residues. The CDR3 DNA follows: TGCGCCAGCAGCTTGGGGACAGTCATTGAAAAACTGTTTTTT. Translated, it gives CASSLGTVIEKLFF.

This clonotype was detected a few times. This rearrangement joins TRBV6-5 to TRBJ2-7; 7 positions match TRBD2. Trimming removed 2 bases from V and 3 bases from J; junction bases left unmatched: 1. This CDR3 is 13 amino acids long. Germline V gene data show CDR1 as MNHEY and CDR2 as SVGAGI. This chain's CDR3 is CASSYGTNYEQYF. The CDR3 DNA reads TGTGCCAGCAGTTACGGGACTAACTACGAGCAGTACTTC.

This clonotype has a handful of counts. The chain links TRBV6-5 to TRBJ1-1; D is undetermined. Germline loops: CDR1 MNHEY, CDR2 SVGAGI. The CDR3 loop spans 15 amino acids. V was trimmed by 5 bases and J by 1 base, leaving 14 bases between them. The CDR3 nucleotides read TGTGCCAGCAGTCCGTTACAGACTTCGAACACTGAAGCTTTCTTT. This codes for CASSPLQTSNTEAFF.

Here the CDR3 DNA reads TGTGCCAGCAGTTACTCGGCATTCCGGAACACTGAAGCTTTCTTT. This sequence encodes CASSYSAFRNTEAFF. The rearrangement uses TRBV12-3 or TRBV12-4 and TRBJ1-1; D not certain. Between the trimmed V and J ends, which lost 4 bases and 1 base, there was a span of 13 bases. The CDR3 contains 15 residues.

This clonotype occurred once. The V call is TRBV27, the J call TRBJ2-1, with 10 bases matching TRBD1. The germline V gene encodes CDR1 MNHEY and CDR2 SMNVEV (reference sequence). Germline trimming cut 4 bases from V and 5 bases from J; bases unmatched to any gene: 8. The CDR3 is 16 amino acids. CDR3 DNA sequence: TGTGCCAGCAGTTCCGGACAGGGGGGGAGGAACAATGAGCAGTTCTTC. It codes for CASSSGQGGRNNEQFF.

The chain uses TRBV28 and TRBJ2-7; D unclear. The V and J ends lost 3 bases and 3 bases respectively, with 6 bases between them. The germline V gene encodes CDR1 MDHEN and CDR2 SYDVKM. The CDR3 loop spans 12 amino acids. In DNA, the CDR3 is TGTGCCAGCAGTTTTCAGCTCTACGAGCAGTACTTC. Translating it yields CASSFQLYEQYF.

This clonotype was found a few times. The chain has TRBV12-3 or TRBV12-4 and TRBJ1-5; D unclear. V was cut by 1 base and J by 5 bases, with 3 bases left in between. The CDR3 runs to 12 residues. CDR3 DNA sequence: TGTGCCAGCAGTTTAGGTGATCAGCCCCAGCATTTT. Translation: CASSLGDQPQHF.

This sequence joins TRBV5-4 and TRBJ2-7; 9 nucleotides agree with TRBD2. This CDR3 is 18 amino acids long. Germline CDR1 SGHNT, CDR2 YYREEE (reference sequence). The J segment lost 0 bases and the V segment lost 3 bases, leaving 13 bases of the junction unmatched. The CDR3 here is CASSSGIAGALSSYEQYF. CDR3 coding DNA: TGTGCCAGCAGCTCGGGAATAGCGGGGGCCTTAAGCTCCTACGAGCAGTACTTC.